Below, one TCR beta chain is given with its context. Its target is not known. This entry belongs to a study of T cells in localized non-small cell lung cancer. Study-wide results and caveats: When the top 100 tumor clones were examined, a median approximately 59 of them also appeared in the adjacent lung, which was paired and uninvolved.

The repertoire was sequenced with immunoSEQ multiplex PCR; TCRdb's copy has only in-frame clones and lacks some. The top ten hold approximately 30% of the sample, which has about 28,000 clones, 80% to 95% seen once. Per germline, CDR1 LNHDA and CDR2 SQIVND (reference sequence). This CDR3 region has 13 residues. Trimming cost V 3 bases and J 4 bases, with 7 bases left between them. Sequenced material: peripheral blood, taken before any cancer treatment. This clonotype originated in a female donor of 60 years or more with stage I lung adenocarcinoma. The J gene is TRBJ2-1, the V gene TRBV19; D is unclear. Written as DNA, the CDR3 is TGTGCCAGTAGTATGGGGAATTACAATGAGCAGTTCTTC. Its protein product is CASSMGNYNEQFF. Drawing the rest from reference TRBV19 and TRBJ2-1, the complete variable domain is DGGITQSPKYLFRKEGQNVTLSCEQNLNHDAMYWYRQDPGQGLRLIYYSQIVNDFQKGDIAEGYSVSREKKESFPLTVTSAQKNPTAFYLCASSMGNYNEQFFGPGTRLTVL.